A selection of T cell receptor beta chains follows, all from one sample in a study of prognosis after radiotherapy for stage I lung cancer. From the multiplex PCR reads, TCRdb called clonotypes with MiXCR, one entry per CDR3 protein. The repertoire consists of about 30,000 distinct CDR3 sequences, with around 48% occurring once and the leading ten covering approximately 15%. Sequencing used PBMCs, obtained before or after stereotactic body radiation therapy (not recorded which). The receptors derive from a donor of 50 years or more with non-small cell lung cancer. Both conserved end residues are part of each CDR3. Each record gives: J gene, clone size, V gene, D gene, CDR3 protein, CDR3 DNA. The D gene is left open where the match is weak. Some rows have no size entry. The others give once, few or many, or a class for an expanded clone.

J gene: TRBJ2-1
clone size: .
V gene: TRBV20-1
D gene: TRBD2
CDR3 protein: CSARAPGIAGGNNEQFF
CDR3 DNA: TGCAGTGCTAGAGCCCCCGGAATAGCGGGAGGTAACAATGAGCAGTTCTTC

J gene: TRBJ2-1
clone size: many
V gene: TRBV7-2
D gene: .
CDR3 protein: CASSLAGSLGYNEQFF
CDR3 DNA: TGTGCCAGCAGCCTGGCGGGCTCGTTGGGGTACAATGAGCAGTTCTTC

J gene: TRBJ2-3
clone size: large
V gene: TRBV28
D gene: TRBD2
CDR3 protein: CASSSGERETDTQYF
CDR3 DNA: TGTGCCAGCAGTTCCGGGGAGCGGGAGACAGATACGCAGTATTTT

J gene: TRBJ2-2
clone size: .
V gene: TRBV7-2
D gene: .
CDR3 protein: CASSLVVFTAELFF
CDR3 DNA: TGTGCCAGCAGCTTAGTGGTGTTCACCGCGGAGCTGTTTTTT

J gene: TRBJ2-3
clone size: many
V gene: TRBV10-3
D gene: .
CDR3 protein: CAIRKGRTDTQYF
CDR3 DNA: TGTGCCATCAGGAAGGGTAGGACAGATACGCAGTATTTT

J gene: TRBJ1-1
clone size: .
V gene: TRBV19
D gene: .
CDR3 protein: CAIQGIAWAGEREAFF
CDR3 DNA: TGTGCCATCCAAGGTATTGCGTGGGCGGGTGAAAGGGAAGCTTTCTTT

J gene: TRBJ1-1
clone size: many
V gene: TRBV7-9
D gene: TRBD1
CDR3 protein: CASSFDWTGVAFF
CDR3 DNA: TGTGCCAGCAGCTTCGATTGGACAGGGGTAGCTTTCTTT

J gene: TRBJ1-1
clone size: many
V gene: TRBV18
D gene: TRBD1
CDR3 protein: CASRKRGHEGNTEAFF
CDR3 DNA: TGTGCCAGCCGGAAAAGGGGGCATGAAGGGAACACTGAAGCTTTCTTT

J gene: TRBJ1-3
clone size: many
V gene: TRBV18
D gene: TRBD1
CDR3 protein: CASSPVRTGISNTIYF
CDR3 DNA: TGTGCCAGCTCACCTGTACGGACAGGCATCTCAAACACCATATATTTT

J gene: TRBJ1-1
clone size: many
V gene: TRBV5-6
D gene: .
CDR3 protein: CASSLSPGAKAFF
CDR3 DNA: TGTGCCAGCAGCTTGAGTCCGGGGGCCAAAGCTTTCTTT

J gene: TRBJ2-2
clone size: .
V gene: TRBV7-8
D gene: TRBD2
CDR3 protein: CASSLFRVGRAETGQLFF
CDR3 DNA: TGTGCCAGCAGCTTATTCCGGGTCGGGAGGGCCGAGACCGGGCAGCTGTTTTTT

J gene: TRBJ2-5
clone size: many
V gene: TRBV6-1
D gene: TRBD1
CDR3 protein: CASSPGTGQVTETQYF
CDR3 DNA: TGTGCCAGCAGCCCCGGGACAGGCCAGGTAACAGAGACCCAGTACTTC

J gene: TRBJ1-1
clone size: .
V gene: TRBV20-1
D gene: TRBD1
CDR3 protein: CSAEDRGNTEAFF
CDR3 DNA: TGCAGTGCCGAGGACAGGGGAAACACTGAAGCTTTCTTT

J gene: TRBJ2-7
clone size: .
V gene: TRBV11-3
D gene: TRBD1
CDR3 protein: CASSWGTGHLDEQYF
CDR3 DNA: TGTGCCAGCAGCTGGGGGACAGGCCACTTGGACGAGCAGTACTTC

J gene: TRBJ2-1
clone size: many
V gene: TRBV3-2
D gene: .
CDR3 protein: CASSQGLVGHSGGNEQFF
CDR3 DNA: TGTGCCAGCAGCCAAGGGCTAGTCGGTCACTCGGGCGGGAATGAGCAGTTCTTC

J gene: TRBJ2-7
clone size: once
V gene: TRBV20-1
D gene: .
CDR3 protein: CSVGGGRGRTNYEQYF
CDR3 DNA: TGCAGTGTCGGTGGGGGCCGGGGGAGGACGAACTACGAGCAGTACTTC

J gene: TRBJ1-2
clone size: many
V gene: TRBV18
D gene: .
CDR3 protein: CASSPIPAGYGYTF
CDR3 DNA: TGTGCCAGCTCACCAATCCCGGCAGGCTATGGTTACACCTTC

J gene: TRBJ2-3
clone size: medium-sized
V gene: TRBV11-2
D gene: TRBD2
CDR3 protein: CASSPRIAGVPDTQYF
CDR3 DNA: TGTGCCAGCAGCCCACGAATAGCGGGAGTGCCAGATACGCAGTATTTT

J gene: TRBJ1-1
clone size: many
V gene: TRBV4-2
D gene: .
CDR3 protein: CASSPDGGGSAAAFF
CDR3 DNA: TGTGCCAGCAGCCCGGACGGAGGGGGTAGCGCGGCCGCTTTCTTT

J gene: TRBJ2-1
clone size: once
V gene: TRBV20-1
D gene: TRBD1
CDR3 protein: CSARDIFGQGRNEQFF
CDR3 DNA: TGCAGTGCTAGAGATATTTTTGGACAGGGGCGCAATGAGCAGTTCTTC

J gene: TRBJ2-1
clone size: .
V gene: TRBV20-1
D gene: .
CDR3 protein: CSAITGTQSYYNEQFF
CDR3 DNA: TGCAGTGCTATCACCGGGACACAATCGTACTACAATGAGCAGTTCTTC

J gene: TRBJ2-2
clone size: many
V gene: TRBV2
D gene: .
CDR3 protein: CASSEAGRTGELFF
CDR3 DNA: TGTGCCAGCAGTGAAGCGGGACGAACCGGGGAGCTGTTTTTT

J gene: TRBJ2-7
clone size: once
V gene: TRBV20-1
D gene: .
CDR3 protein: CSANRDHEQYF
CDR3 DNA: TGCAGTGCGAACAGGGACCACGAGCAGTACTTC

J gene: TRBJ1-5
clone size: .
V gene: TRBV27
D gene: .
CDR3 protein: CASSKGGPGDPQHF
CDR3 DNA: TGTGCCAGCAGTAAGGGGGGTCCTGGGGATCCCCAGCATTTT

J gene: TRBJ2-2
clone size: .
V gene: TRBV13
D gene: TRBD1
CDR3 protein: CASSPGQGGTGELFF
CDR3 DNA: TGTGCCAGCAGCCCGGGACAGGGAGGCACCGGGGAGCTGTTTTTT

J gene: TRBJ2-3
clone size: many
V gene: TRBV4-3
D gene: .
CDR3 protein: CASSQDQGADTQYF
CDR3 DNA: TGCGCCAGCAGCCAAGATCAAGGTGCAGATACGCAGTATTTT

J gene: TRBJ2-7
clone size: .
V gene: TRBV20-1
D gene: .
CDR3 protein: CSAGAYEQYF
CDR3 DNA: TGCAGTGCAGGGGCCTACGAGCAGTACTTC

J gene: TRBJ2-5
clone size: once
V gene: TRBV2
D gene: .
CDR3 protein: CAGSYTGCFETQYF
CDR3 DNA: TGTGCCGGCAGCTACACAGGGTGCTTTGAGACCCAGTACTTC

J gene: TRBJ2-7
clone size: many
V gene: TRBV27
D gene: .
CDR3 protein: CASRLNRFNEQYF
CDR3 DNA: TGTGCCAGCAGACTCAATAGGTTCAACGAGCAGTACTTC